This T cell receptor beta chain originates from a study of blood T cell repertoires in COVID-19. Assay used: immunoSEQ multiplex PCR; TCRdb lists only in-frame clones, some missing. Of some 250,000 clones in the sample, around nine tenths were seen once. The Seattle patients, enrolled during active infection, were followed longitudinally. The TCR sequence derives from a woman aged 55-69 years with COVID-19, enrolled during active disease. Material for sequencing was peripheral blood.

The DNA for the CDR3 is TGTGCCAGTAGTATAGACCGGACTAGCGGGAGATACGAGCAGTACTTC. Protein: CASSIDRTSGRYEQYF. The genes are TRBV19 and TRBJ2-7; 13 nucleotides align to TRBD2. The CDR3 runs 16 residues. J lost 4 bases, V lost 0 bases, and 3 bases had no gene match. CDR1 is LNHDA, CDR2 SQIVND, per germline (reference sequence). The variable domain in full, with the rest retrieved from reference TRBV19 and TRBJ2-7, is DGGITQSPKYLFRKEGQNVTLSCEQNLNHDAMYWYRQDPGQGLRLIYYSQIVNDFQKGDIAEGYSVSREKKESFPLTVTSAQKNPTAFYLCASSIDRTSGRYEQYFGPGTRLTVT.